These 9 T cell receptor beta chains originate from one sample sequenced in a study of shared clonotypes between healthy human individuals. The repertoire was sequenced with immunoSEQ multiplex PCR; TCRdb's copy has only in-frame clones and lacks some. Of 1.6 million or so clones listed, 97% to 99% were seen once; the top ten hold approximately 0.4%. Sample: naive CD4+ T cells sorted from blood. As for subset: CD45RA+ positively selected. These receptors were taken from a man aged 25-40 years in good health.

The rearrangement links TRBV5-6 to TRBJ2-2, with TRBD1 as a possible D gene (5 bases). Germline V gene data show CDR1 as SGHDT and CDR2 as YYEEEE. The CDR3 length is 18 residues. Trimming removed 0 bases at V and 0 bases at J, with 15 bases between. The CDR3 reads CASSLEWQGYANTGELFF. The CDR3 DNA follows: TGTGCCAGCAGCTTGGAGTGGCAGGGATACGCGAACACCGGGGAGCTGTTTTTT.

CDR3 residues: CASPFAGPSNTGELFF. CDR3 sequence (DNA): TGTGCCAGCCCATTTGCGGGACCTTCGAACACCGGGGAGCTGTTTTTT. The J gene is TRBJ2-2, the V gene TRBV7-9, with D perhaps matching TRBD2 (6 bases). Trimming removed 8 bases from V and 0 bases from J, with 16 bases in between. The germline CDR1 and CDR2 sequences are SEHNR and FQNEAQ (reference sequence). The CDR3 runs 16 residues.

This chain joins TRBV27 and TRBJ2-1, with TRBD2 matching 7 bases. The CDR3 spans 14 residues. Per the germline V gene, CDR1 is MNHEY and CDR2 is SMNVEV (reference sequence). J gave up 2 bases and V 5 bases, and 3 bases lay outside the gene matches. The CDR3 here is CASSIAGTYNEQFF. CDR3 bases: TGTGCCAGCAGTATAGCGGGTACCTACAATGAGCAGTTCTTC.

The chain joins TRBV13 to TRBJ1-2; 9 bases fit TRBD1. The CDR3 extends over 16 amino acids. With 5 bases clipped from V and 2 bases from J, the junction kept 9 bases outside the gene matches. The V gene's germline CDR1 is PRHDT and CDR2 FYEKMQ (reference sequence). The CDR3 protein is CASSRTQGQGNYGYTF. The CDR3, as DNA: TGTGCCAGCAGCCGAACACAGGGACAGGGAAACTATGGCTACACCTTC. The full variable domain, with the rest looked up from reference TRBV13 and TRBJ1-2, is AAGVIQSPRHLIKEKRETATLKCYPIPRHDTVYWYQQGPGQDPQFLISFYEKMQSDKGSIPDRFSAQQFSDYHSELNMSSLELGDSALYFCASSRTQGQGNYGYTFGSGTRLTVV.

The CDR3 DNA follows: TGCGCCAGCAGCTTCGGCGCAGGGGGGGTGAACACTGAAGCTTTCTTT. Translation gives CASSFGAGGVNTEAFF. The V call is TRBV5-1, the J call TRBJ1-1; 7 bases are a match to TRBD1. The V gene's germline CDR1 is SGHRS and CDR2 YFSETQ. This CDR3 comprises 16 residues. The junction had 7 bases not matched to a gene; V was cut back by 2 bases and J by 0 bases.

The chain recombines TRBV28 with TRBJ2-7, with D unclear. This CDR3 spans 12 amino acids. V shed 7 bases and J shed 0 bases, with 7 bases lying between them. Germline V gene data show CDR1 as MDHEN and CDR2 as SYDVKM. CDR3 coding DNA: TGTGCCAGCAACAGAAACTCCTACGAGCAGTACTTC. This gives the protein CASNRNSYEQYF.

V gene TRBV28 combines with J gene TRBJ1-5, with D possibly being TRBD1 (6 bases). The CDR3 is 17 residues long. Trimming took 7 bases from V and 0 from J, leaving 19 bases between them. The germline V gene has CDR1 MDHEN and CDR2 SYDVKM. The CDR3 reads CASIQRGQGYSNQPQHF. CDR3 DNA: TGTGCCAGCATACAAAGAGGGCAGGGGTATAGCAATCAGCCCCAGCATTTT.

J is TRBJ2-2 and V is TRBV7-2; perhaps TRBD2 as D (6 bases). This CDR3 has 14 residues. Germline V gives CDR1 SGHTA, CDR2 FQGNSA. Trimming removed 4 bases from V and 2 bases from J, with 8 bases in between. The CDR3 spells CASSSLANTGELFF. The DNA for the CDR3 is TGTGCCAGCAGCTCACTAGCCAACACCGGGGAGCTGTTTTTT.

CDR3 bases: TGTGCCATCAGGGACAGGAAAAGCGAGCAGTACTTC. Translated: CAIRDRKSEQYF. The rearrangement uses TRBV10-3 and TRBJ2-7; 7 bases map to TRBD1. Trimming took 6 bases from V and 6 from J; bases not matched to a gene: 5. Looked up from germline, CDR1 is ENHRY and CDR2 is SYGVKD. CDR3 length: 12 amino acids.